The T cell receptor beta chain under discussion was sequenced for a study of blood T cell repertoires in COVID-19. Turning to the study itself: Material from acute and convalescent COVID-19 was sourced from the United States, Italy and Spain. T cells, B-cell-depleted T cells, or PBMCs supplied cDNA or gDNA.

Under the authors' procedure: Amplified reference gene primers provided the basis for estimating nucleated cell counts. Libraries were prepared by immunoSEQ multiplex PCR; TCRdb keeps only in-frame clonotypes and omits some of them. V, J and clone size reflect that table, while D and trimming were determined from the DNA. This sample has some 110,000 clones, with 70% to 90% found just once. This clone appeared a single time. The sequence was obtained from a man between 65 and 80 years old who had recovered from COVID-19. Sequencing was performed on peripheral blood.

The CDR3 DNA reads as TGCGCCAGCAGCGTGGGAACTAGCGGGGCTAGCACAGATACGCAGTATTTT. This gives the protein CASSVGTSGASTDTQYF. The chain carries TRBV5-1 and TRBJ2-3, with 10 positions matching TRBD2. Germline CDR1 reads SGHRS; CDR2 reads YFSETQ. The CDR3 is 17 residues long. V shed 4 bases and J 0 bases; nucleotides not matched to a gene: 8.